The rows below give T cell receptor beta chains drawn from one sample of a study of blood T cell repertoires in COVID-19. Assay: immunoSEQ multiplex PCR; the TCRdb copy retains only in-frame clones and omits some. The data hold fewer than 15,000 clones, with about 89% observed a single time. The sequenced material came from peripheral blood. These receptors all come from a woman aged 55-69 years with active COVID-19. The CDR3 runs from the conserved cysteine through the conserved F or W. The D gene is left open where the match is weak. Not every row has a clone size; where given, it reads once, few, many or a size class.

abundance	j_gene	d_gene	v_gene	CDR3nt	CDR3aa
.	TRBJ2-5	.	TRBV3-1/TRBV3-2	TGTGCCAGCAGCCAGCGGGACTCCCAAGAGACCCAGTACTTC	CASSQRDSQETQYF
.	TRBJ2-3	TRBD2	TRBV10-2	TGCGCCAGCAGGGGTGTAGCGGGGGACACAGATACGCAGTATTTT	CASRGVAGDTDTQYF
few	TRBJ2-3	TRBD2	TRBV10-1	TGCGCCAGCAGGGAGACTAGCGGGTCCGCAGATACGCAGTATTTT	CASRETSGSADTQYF
.	TRBJ2-4	.	TRBV3-1/TRBV3-2	TGTGCCAGCAGCCCCATGGAGGGTAGCCTAGCCAAAAACATTCAGTACTTC	CASSPMEGSLAKNIQYF
.	TRBJ2-2	.	TRBV27	TGTGCCAGCAGTTCTGGGCGGGCTCTCACCGGGGAGCTGTTTTTT	CASSSGRALTGELFF
.	TRBJ2-1	TRBD1	TRBV6-5	TGTGCCAGCAGTTCTGCGACTGGACAGGGGGGGACTGAGCAGTTCTTC	CASSSATGQGGTEQFF
.	TRBJ1-1	.	TRBV3-1/TRBV3-2	TGTGCCAGCAGCCTCAGTATGAACACTGAAGCTTTCTTT	CASSLSMNTEAFF
.	TRBJ1-6	TRBD1	TRBV5-1	TGCGCCAGCAGGCCTCCCGGGACAGCTGACTCACCCCTCCACTTT	CASRPPGTADSPLHF
.	TRBJ2-2	.	TRBV5-1	TGCGCCAGCAGCTATCGGACAGTGGCAGGTTCGAACACCGGGGAGCTGTTTTTT	CASSYRTVAGSNTGELFF
.	TRBJ1-1	.	TRBV19	TGTGCCAGTAGTATATTGCAGGGGAACACTGAAGCTTTCTTT	CASSILQGNTEAFF
.	TRBJ1-4	TRBD1	TRBV11-2	TGTGCCAGCAGCCAACACAGGACAGGGGCGAATGAAAAACTGTTTTTT	CASSQHRTGANEKLFF
.	TRBJ1-4	TRBD1	TRBV2	TGTGCCAGCAGGACAGGGGCAAAACTGTTTTTT	CASRTGAKLFF
.	TRBJ2-5	TRBD2	TRBV7-3	TGTGCCAGCAGCCCCGGACTAGCGGTGGGAGAGACCCAGTACTTC	CASSPGLAVGETQYF
.	TRBJ1-5	.	TRBV30	TGTGCCTGGAGTAGTCAGGGCAATCAGCCCCAGCATTTT	CAWSSQGNQPQHF